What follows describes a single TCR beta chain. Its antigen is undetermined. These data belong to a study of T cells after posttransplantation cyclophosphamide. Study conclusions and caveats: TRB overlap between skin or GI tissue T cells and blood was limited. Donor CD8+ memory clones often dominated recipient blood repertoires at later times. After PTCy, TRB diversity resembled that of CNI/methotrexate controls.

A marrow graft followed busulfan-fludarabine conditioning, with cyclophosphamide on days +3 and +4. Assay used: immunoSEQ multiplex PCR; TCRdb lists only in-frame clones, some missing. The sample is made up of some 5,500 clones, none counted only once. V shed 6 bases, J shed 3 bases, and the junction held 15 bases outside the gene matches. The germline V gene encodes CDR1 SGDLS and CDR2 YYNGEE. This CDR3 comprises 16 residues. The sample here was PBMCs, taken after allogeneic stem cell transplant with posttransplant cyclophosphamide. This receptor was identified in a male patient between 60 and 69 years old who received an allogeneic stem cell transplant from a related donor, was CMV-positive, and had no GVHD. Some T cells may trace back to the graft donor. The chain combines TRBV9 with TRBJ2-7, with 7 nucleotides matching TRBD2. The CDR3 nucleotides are TGTGCCAGCACCCCGCCGGCGGGGGAGATAATCTACGAGCAGTACTTC. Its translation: CASTPPAGEIIYEQYF.